This TCR beta chain was captured in a study of healthy donors' naive CD4 and CD8 T cells. Naive CD4+ cells were sorted as CD4+CD8-CD45RO-CD45RA+; naive CD8+ as CD8+CD4-CD45RA+CD27bright. Germline V gene lookup returns CDR1 GTSNPN and CDR2 SVGIG (reference sequence). V dropped 5 bases and J dropped 3; count of bases not matched to a gene: 10. This CDR3 comprises 15 residues. Each TCR library used approximately 500 ng of total RNA and a linear amplification protocol. Each CDR3 protein is one row after TCRdb ran MiXCR on the reads. Seen here are 150,000 to 200,000 distinct CDR3 sequences, 65% to 75% observed once, and the top ten hold 2% to 2.5%.

This sequence joins TRBV30 and TRBJ1-5; 7 bases are a match to TRBD1. The receptor comes from a pool of human donors in good health; the sample pools cells from several healthy donors. Sequenced sample: naive CD4+ and CD8+ T cells sorted from blood, pooled from several donors. The CDR3 region has the DNA TGTGCCTGGGTACCTAACGGACAGGTCAATCAGCCCCAGCATTTT. This gives the protein CAWVPNGQVNQPQHF.